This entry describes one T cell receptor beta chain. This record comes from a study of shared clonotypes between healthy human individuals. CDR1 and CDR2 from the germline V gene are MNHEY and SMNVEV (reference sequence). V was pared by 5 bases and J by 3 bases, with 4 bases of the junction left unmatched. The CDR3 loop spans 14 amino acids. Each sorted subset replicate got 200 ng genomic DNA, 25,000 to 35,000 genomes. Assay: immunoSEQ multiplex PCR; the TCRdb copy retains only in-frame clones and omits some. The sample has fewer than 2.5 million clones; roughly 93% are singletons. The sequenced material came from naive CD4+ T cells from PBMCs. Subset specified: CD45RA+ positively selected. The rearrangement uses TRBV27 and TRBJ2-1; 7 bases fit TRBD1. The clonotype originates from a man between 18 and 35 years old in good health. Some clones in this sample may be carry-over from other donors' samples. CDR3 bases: TGTGCCAGCAGTAACGGGGACAGCTACAATGAGCAGTTCTTC. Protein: CASSNGDSYNEQFF.